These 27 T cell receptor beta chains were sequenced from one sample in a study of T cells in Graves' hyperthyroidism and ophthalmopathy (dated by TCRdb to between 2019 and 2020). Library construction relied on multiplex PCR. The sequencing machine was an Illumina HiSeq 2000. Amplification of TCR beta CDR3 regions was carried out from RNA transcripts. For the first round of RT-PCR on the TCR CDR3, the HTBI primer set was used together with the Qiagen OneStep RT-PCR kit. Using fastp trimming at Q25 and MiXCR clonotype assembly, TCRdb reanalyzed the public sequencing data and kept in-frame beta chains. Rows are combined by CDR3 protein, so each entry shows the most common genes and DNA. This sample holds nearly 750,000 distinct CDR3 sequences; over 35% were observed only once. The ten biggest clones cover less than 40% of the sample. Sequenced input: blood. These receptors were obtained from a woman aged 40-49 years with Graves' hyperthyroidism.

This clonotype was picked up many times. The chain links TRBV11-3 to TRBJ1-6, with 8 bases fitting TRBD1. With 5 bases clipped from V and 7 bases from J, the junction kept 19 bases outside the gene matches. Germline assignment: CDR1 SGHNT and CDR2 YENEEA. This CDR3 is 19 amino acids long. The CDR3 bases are TGTGCCAGCAGCGTAACCGGGACAGGACGAGATGGGTCAAATTCACCCCTCCACTTT. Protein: CASSVTGTGRDGSNSPLHF.

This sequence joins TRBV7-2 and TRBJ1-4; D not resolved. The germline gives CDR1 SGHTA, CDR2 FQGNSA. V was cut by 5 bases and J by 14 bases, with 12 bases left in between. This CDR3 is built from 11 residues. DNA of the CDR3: TGTGCCAGCAGCCTAGGGAACGGGCTGTTTTTT. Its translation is CASSLGNGLFF.

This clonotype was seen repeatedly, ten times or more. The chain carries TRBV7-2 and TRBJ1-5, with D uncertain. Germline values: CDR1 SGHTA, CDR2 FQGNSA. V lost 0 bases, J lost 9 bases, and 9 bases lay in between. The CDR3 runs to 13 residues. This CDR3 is CASSLALEWPQHF. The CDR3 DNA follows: TGTGCCAGCAGCTTAGCTCTCGAGTGGCCCCAGCATTTT.

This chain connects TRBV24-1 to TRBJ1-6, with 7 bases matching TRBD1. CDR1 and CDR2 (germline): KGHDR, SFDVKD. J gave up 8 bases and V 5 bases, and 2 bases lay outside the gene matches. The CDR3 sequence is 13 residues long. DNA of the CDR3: TGTGCCACCAGTGTCACAGGGGATTCACCCCTCCACTTT. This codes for CATSVTGDSPLHF.

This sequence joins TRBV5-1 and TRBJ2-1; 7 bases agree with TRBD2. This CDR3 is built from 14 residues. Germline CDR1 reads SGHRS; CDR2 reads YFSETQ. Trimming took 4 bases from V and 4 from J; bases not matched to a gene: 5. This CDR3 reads CASSASGAYNEQFF. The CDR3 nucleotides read TGCGCCAGCAGCGCAAGCGGGGCTTACAATGAGCAGTTCTTC. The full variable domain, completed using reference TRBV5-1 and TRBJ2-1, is KAGVTQTPRYLIKTRGQQVTLSCSPISGHRSVSWYQQTPGQGLQFLFEYFSETQRNKGNFPGRFSGRQFSNSRSEMNVSTLELGDSALYLCASSASGAYNEQFFGPGTRLTVL.

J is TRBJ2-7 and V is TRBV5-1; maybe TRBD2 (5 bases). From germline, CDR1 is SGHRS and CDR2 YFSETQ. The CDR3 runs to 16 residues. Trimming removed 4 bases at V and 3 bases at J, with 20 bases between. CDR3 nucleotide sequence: TGCGCCAGCAGCCCGGGCGCGGGCAGGTGGGACTACGAGCAGTACTTC. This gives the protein CASSPGAGRWDYEQYF.

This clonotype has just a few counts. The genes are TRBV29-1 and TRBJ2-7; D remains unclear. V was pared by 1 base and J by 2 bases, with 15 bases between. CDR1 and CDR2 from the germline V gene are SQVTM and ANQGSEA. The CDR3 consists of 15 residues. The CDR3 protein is CSVEVPELRTYEQYF. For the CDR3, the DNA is TGCAGCGTTGAAGTACCGGAGCTGAGGACCTACGAGCAGTACTTC.

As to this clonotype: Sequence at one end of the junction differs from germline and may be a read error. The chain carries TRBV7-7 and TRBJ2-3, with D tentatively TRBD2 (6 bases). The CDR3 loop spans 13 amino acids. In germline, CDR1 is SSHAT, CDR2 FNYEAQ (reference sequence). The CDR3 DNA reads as TGTGCTAGCAGTCAGGAAGGGAGGGATACGCAGTATTTT. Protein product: CASSQEGRDTQYF.

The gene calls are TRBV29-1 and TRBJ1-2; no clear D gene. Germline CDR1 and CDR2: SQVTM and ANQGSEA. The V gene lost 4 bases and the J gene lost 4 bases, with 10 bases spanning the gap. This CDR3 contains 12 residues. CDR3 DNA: TGCAGCGTTGTGTGGGGTTCCTATGGCTACACCTTC. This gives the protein CSVVWGSYGYTF.

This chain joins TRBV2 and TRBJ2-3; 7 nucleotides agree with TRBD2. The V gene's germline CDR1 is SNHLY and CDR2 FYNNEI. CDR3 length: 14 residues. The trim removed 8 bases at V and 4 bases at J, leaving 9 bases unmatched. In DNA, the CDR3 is TGTGCCAGCGCTCCCTGGCTAGCGGCAGATACGCAGTATTTT. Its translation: CASAPWLAADTQYF.

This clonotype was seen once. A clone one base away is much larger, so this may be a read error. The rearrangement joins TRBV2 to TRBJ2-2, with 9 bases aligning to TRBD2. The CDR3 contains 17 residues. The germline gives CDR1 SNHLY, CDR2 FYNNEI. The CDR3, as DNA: TGTGCCAGCAGTGAAGAGGTAGCGGGGGCCCGGACCGGGGAGCCGTTTTTT. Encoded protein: CASSEEVAGARTGEPFF.

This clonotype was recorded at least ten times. CDR3 sequence reads: CASSLLGSADYGYTF. The DNA of the CDR3 is TGTGCCAGCAGCTTACTCGGCTCGGCCGACTATGGCTACACCTTC. V and J are TRBV7-2 and TRBJ1-2; the D is unclear. The CDR3 runs to 15 residues. Trimming took off 2 bases at V and 3 bases at J, with 13 bases between the two ends. Germline V gene data show CDR1 as SGHTA and CDR2 as FQGNSA.

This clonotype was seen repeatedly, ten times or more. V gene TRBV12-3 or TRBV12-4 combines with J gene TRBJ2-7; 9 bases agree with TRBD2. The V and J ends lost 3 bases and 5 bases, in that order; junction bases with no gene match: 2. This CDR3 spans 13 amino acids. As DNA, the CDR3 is TGTGCCAGCAGTTTCCGGACTAGCGACGAGCAGTACTTC. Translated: CASSFRTSDEQYF.

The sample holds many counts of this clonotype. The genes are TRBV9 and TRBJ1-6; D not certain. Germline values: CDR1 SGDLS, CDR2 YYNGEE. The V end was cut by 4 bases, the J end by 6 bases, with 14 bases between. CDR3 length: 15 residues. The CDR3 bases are TGTGCCAGCAGCCCTGGCCCGGGAGGTAATTCACCCCTCCACTTT. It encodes CASSPGPGGNSPLHF.

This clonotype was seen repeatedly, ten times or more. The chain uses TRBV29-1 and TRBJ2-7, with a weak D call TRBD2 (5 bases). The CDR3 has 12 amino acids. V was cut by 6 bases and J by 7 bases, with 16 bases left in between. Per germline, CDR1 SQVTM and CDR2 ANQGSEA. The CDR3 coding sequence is TGCAGCGTAAAGGGAGCGGATAAGGAGCAGTACTTC. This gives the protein CSVKGADKEQYF.

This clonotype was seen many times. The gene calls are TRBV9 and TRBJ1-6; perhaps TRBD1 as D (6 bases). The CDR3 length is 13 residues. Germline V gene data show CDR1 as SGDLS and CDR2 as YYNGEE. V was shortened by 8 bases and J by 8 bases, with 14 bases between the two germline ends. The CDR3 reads CASQGTVHSPLHF. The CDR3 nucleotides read TGTGCCAGTCAGGGGACGGTACATTCACCCCTCCACTTT.

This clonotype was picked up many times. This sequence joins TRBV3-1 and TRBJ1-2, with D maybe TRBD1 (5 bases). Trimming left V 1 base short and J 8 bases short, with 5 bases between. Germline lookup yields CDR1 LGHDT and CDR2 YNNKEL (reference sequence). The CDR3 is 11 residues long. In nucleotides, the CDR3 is TGTGCCAGCAGCCAAGGGGACGGCTACACCTTC. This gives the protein CASSQGDGYTF.

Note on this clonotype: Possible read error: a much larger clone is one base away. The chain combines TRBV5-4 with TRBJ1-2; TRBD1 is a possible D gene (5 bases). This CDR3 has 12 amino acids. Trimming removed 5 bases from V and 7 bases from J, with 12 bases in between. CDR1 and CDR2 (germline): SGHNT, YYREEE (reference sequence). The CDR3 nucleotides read TGTGCCAGCAGGGTACAGGACTGTGGCTACACCTTC. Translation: CASRVQDCGYTF. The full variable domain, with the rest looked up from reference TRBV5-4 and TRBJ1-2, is ETGVTQSPTHLIKTRGQQVTLRCSSQSGHNTVSWYQQALGQGPQFIFQYYREEENGRGNFPPRFSGLQFPNYSSELNVNALELDDSALYLCASRVQDCGYTFGSGTRLTVV.

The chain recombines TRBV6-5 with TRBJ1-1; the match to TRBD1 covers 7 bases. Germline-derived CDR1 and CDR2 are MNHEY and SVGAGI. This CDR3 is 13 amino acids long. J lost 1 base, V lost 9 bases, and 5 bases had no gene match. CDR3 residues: CASGTAQNTEAFF. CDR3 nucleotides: TGTGCCAGTGGGACAGCTCAGAACACTGAAGCTTTCTTT.

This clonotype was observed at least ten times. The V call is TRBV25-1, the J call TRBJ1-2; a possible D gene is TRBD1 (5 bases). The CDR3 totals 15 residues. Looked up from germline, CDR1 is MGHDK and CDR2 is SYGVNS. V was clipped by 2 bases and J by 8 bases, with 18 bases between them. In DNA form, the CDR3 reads TGTGCCAGCAGTGAAATGGGGGAAAGTAGTCGGGGCTACACCTTC. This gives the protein CASSEMGESSRGYTF.

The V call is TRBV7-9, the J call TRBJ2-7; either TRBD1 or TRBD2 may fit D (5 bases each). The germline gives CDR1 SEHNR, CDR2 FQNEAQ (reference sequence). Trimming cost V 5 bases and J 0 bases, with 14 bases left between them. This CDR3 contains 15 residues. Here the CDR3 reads CASSVTLGTSYEQYF. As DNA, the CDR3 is TGTGCCAGCAGCGTAACGTTAGGGACCTCCTACGAGCAGTACTTC.

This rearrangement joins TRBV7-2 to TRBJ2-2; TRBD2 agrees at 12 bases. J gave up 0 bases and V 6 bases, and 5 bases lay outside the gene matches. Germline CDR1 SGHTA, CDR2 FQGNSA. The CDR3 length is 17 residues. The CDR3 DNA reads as TGTGCCAGCAGTTATACTAGCGGGGGGTCGAACACCGGGGAGCTGTTTTTT. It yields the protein CASSYTSGGSNTGELFF.

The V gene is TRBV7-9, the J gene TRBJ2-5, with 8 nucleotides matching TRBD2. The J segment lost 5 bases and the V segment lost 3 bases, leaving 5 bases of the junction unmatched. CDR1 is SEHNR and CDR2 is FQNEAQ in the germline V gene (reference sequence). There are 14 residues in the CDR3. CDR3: CASSFREGRETQYF. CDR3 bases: TGTGCCAGCAGCTTCCGGGAGGGCCGGGAGACCCAGTACTTC.

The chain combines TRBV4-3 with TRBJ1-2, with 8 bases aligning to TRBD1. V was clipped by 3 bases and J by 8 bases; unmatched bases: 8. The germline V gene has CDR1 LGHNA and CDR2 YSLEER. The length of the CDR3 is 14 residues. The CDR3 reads CASSQAPTGDGYTF. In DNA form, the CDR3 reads TGCGCCAGCAGCCAGGCCCCGACAGGGGACGGCTACACCTTC.

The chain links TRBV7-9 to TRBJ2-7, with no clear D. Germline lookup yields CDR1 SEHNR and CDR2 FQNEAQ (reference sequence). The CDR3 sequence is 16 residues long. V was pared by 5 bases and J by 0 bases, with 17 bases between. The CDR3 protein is CASSQVIGRNSYEQYF. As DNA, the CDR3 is TGTGCCAGCAGCCAAGTTATAGGAAGAAACTCCTACGAGCAGTACTTC.

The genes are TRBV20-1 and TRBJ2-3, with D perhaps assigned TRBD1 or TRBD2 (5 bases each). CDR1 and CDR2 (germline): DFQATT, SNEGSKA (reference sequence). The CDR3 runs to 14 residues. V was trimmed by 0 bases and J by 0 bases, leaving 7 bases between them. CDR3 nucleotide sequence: TGCAGTGCTAGAGACGGGGCTAGCACAGATACGCAGTATTTT. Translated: CSARDGASTDTQYF.

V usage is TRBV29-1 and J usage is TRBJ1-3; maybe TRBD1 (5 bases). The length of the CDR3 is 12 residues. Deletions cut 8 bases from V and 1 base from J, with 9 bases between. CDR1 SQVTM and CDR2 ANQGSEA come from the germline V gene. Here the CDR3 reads CSTEGSGNTIYF. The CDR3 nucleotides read TGCAGCACCGAGGGGTCTGGAAACACCATATATTTT.